The entry that follows covers one T cell receptor beta chain sequence. Germline V gene data show CDR1 as MNHNS and CDR2 as SASEGT. V was trimmed by 0 bases and J by 0 bases, leaving 6 bases between them. This CDR3 is 15 amino acids long. Measured with immunoSEQ multiplex PCR; TCRdb has only the in-frame clones, and not every one. This table has about 180,000 clones, 75% to 90% appearing once. The sample is drawn from a study of blood T cell repertoires in COVID-19. The specimen sequenced was peripheral blood. The TCR originated in a human donor with active or convalescent COVID-19. The donor label of this sample is uncertain. The genes are TRBV6-1 and TRBJ1-3; D is uncertain. The CDR3 loop reads CASSEAASSGNTIYF. In DNA, the CDR3 is TGTGCCAGCAGTGAAGCGGCAAGCTCTGGAAACACCATATATTTT.